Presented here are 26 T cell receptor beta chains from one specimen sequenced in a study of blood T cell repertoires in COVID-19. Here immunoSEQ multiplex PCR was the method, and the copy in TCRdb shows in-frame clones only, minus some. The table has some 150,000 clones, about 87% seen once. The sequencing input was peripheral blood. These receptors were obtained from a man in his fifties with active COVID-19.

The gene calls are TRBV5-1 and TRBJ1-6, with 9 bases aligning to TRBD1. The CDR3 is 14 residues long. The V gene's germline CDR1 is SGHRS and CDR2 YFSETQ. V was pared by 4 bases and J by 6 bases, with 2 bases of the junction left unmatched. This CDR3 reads CASSPGQGNSPLHF. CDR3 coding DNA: TGCGCCAGCAGCCCGGGACAGGGTAATTCACCCCTCCACTTT.

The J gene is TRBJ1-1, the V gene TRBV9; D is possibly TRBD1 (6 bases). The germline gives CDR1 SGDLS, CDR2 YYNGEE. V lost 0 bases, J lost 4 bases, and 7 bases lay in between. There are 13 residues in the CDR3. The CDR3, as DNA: TGTGCCAGCAGCGTAGTCAGGGGCACTGAAGCTTTCTTT. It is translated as CASSVVRGTEAFF.

The chain's CDR3 is CASSPGLLYGYTF. The CDR3, as DNA: TGTGCCAGCTCACCGGGACTGCTGTATGGCTACACCTTC. The gene calls are TRBV18 and TRBJ1-2, with TRBD1 as a possible D gene (5 bases). Germline-derived CDR1 and CDR2 are KGHSH and LQKENI. This CDR3 has 13 amino acids. With 3 bases removed from V and 5 bases from J, the gap between germline ends came to 10 bases.

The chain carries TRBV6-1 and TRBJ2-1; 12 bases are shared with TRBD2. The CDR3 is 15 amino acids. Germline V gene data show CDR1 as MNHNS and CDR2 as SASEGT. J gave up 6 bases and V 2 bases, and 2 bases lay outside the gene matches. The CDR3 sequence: CASSELAGGPNEQFF. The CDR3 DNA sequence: TGTGCCAGCAGTGAACTAGCGGGGGGGCCCAATGAGCAGTTCTTC.

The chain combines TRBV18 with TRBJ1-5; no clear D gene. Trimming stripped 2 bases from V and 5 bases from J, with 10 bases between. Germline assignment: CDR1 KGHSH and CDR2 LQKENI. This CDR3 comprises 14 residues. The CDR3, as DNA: TGTGCCAGCTCACCATCCGGGTCGGATCAGCCCCAGCATTTT. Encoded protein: CASSPSGSDQPQHF. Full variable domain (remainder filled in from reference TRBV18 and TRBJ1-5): NAGVMQNPRHLVRRRGQEARLRCSPMKGHSHVYWYRQLPEEGLKFMVYLQKENIIDESGMPKERFSAEFPKEGPSILRIQQVVRGDSAAYFCASSPSGSDQPQHFGDGTRLSIL.

For the CDR3, the DNA is TGTGCCAGCGTACTCCCGAGCTCCTACGAGCAGTACTTC. It encodes CASVLPSSYEQYF. The V call is TRBV6-5, the J call TRBJ2-7, with no clear D. V gave up 8 bases and J gave up 0 bases, with 11 bases separating them. Germline V gene data show CDR1 as MNHEY and CDR2 as SVGAGI. The CDR3 covers 13 residues.

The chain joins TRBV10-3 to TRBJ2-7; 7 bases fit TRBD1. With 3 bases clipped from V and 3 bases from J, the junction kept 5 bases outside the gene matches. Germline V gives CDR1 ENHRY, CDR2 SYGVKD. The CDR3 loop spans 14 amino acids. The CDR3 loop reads CAISDGTVSYEQYF. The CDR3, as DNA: TGTGCCATCAGTGACGGGACAGTAAGCTACGAGCAGTACTTC.

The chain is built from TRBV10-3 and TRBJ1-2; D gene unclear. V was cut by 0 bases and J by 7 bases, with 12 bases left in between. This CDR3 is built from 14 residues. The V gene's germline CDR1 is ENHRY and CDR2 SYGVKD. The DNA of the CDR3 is TGTGCCATCAGTGAGTCGAATCTGGGCCCTGGCTACACCTTC. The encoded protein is CAISESNLGPGYTF.

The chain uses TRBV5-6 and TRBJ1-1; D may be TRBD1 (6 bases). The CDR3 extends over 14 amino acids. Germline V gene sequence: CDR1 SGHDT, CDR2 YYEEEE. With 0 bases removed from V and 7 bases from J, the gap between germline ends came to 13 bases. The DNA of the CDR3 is TGTGCCAGCAGCTTGGGGACAGAATATTTTGAAGCTTTCTTT. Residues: CASSLGTEYFEAFF. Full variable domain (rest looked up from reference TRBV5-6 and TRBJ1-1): DAGVTQSPTHLIKTRGQQVTLRCSPKSGHDTVSWYQQALGQGPQFIFQYYEEEERQRGNFPDRFSGHQFPNYSSELNVNALLLGDSALYLCASSLGTEYFEAFFGQGTRLTVV.

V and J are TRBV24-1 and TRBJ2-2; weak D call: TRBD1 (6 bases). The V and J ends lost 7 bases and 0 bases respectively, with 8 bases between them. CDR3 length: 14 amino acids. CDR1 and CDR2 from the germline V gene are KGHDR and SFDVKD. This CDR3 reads CATSGQSNTGELFF. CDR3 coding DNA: TGTGCCACCAGCGGACAGTCGAACACCGGGGAGCTGTTTTTT.

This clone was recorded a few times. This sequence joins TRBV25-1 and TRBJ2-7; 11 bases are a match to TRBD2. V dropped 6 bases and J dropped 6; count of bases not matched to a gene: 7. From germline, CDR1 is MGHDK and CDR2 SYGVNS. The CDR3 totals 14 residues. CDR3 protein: CASRETGTSGEQYF. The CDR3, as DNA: TGTGCCAGCAGAGAGACCGGGACTAGCGGCGAGCAGTACTTC.

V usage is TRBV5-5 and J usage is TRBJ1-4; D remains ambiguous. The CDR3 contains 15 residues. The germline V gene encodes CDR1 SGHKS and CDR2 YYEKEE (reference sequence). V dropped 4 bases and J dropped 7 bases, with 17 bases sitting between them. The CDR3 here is CASSKEEGRSEKLFF. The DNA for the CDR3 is TGTGCCAGCAGCAAAGAGGAAGGGAGGAGTGAAAAACTGTTTTTT.

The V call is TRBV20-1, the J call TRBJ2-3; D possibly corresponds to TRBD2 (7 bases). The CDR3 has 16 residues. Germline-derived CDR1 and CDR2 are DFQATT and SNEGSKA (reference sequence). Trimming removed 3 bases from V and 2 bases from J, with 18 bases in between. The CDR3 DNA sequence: TGCAGTGCTAGTCCGGTGAAGGGGGGGGTCACAGATACGCAGTATTTT. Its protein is CSASPVKGGVTDTQYF.

CDR3 nucleotides: TGTGCCAGCAGCTTAGGCACATCGACAGTCAGCACTGAAGCTTTCTTT. Protein sequence: CASSLGTSTVSTEAFF. The rearrangement links TRBV7-8 to TRBJ1-1; weak D call: TRBD1 (5 bases). Looked up from germline, CDR1 is SGHVS and CDR2 is FQNEAQ. V was trimmed by 1 base and J by 4 bases, leaving 16 bases between them. The CDR3 spans 16 residues. The whole variable domain, remainder taken from reference TRBV7-8 and TRBJ1-1, is GAGVSQSPRYKVAKRGQDVALRCDPISGHVSLFWYQQALGQGPEFLTYFQNEAQLDKSGLPSDRFFAERPEGSVSTLKIQRTQQEDSAVYLCASSLGTSTVSTEAFFGQGTRLTVV.

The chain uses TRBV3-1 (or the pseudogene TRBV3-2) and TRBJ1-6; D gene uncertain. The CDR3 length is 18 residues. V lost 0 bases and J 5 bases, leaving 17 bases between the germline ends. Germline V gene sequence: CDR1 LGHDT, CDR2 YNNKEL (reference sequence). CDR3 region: CASSQDPAGAHDNSPLHF. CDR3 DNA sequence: TGTGCCAGCAGCCAAGATCCGGCGGGCGCGCACGATAATTCACCCCTCCACTTT.

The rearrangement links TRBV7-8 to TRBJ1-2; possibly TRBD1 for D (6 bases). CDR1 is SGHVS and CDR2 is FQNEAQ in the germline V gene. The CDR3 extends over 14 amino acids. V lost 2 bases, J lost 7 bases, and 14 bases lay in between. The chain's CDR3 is CASSLQGRASGYTF. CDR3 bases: TGTGCCAGCAGCTTACAGGGGCGGGCCTCTGGCTACACCTTC.

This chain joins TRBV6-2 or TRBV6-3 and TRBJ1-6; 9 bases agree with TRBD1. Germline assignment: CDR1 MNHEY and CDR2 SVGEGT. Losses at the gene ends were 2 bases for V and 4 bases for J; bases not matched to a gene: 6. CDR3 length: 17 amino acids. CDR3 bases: TGTGCCAGCAGTTACGTGCCGGGACAGGGTTATAATTCACCCCTCCACTTT. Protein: CASSYVPGQGYNSPLHF.

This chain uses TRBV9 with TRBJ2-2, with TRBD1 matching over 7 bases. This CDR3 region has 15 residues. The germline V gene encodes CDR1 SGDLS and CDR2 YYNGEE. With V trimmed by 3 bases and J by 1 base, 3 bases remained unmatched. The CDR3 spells CASSARQGNTGELFF. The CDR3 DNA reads TGTGCCAGCAGCGCCCGACAGGGGAACACCGGGGAGCTGTTTTTT.

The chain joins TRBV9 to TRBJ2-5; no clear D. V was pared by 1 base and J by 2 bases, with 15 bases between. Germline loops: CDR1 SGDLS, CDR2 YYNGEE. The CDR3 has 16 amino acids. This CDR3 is CASSVSGRRSQETQYF. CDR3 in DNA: TGTGCCAGCAGCGTATCCGGTCGTCGATCTCAAGAGACCCAGTACTTC.

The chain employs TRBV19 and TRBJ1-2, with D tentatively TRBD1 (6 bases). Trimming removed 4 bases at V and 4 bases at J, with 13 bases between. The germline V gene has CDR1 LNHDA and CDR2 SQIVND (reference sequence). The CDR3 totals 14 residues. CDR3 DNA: TGTGCCAGTAGTAGGGCAGGCAGGGGCTATGGCTACACCTTC. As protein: CASSRAGRGYGYTF.

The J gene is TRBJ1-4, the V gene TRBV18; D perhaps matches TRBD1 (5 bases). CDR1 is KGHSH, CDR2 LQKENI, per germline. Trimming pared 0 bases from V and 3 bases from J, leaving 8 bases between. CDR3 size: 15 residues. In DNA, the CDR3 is TGTGCCAGCTCACCACCGCGACAGCCTAATGAAAAACTGTTTTTT. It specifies CASSPPRQPNEKLFF.

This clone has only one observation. The CDR3 bases are TGTGCCAGCAGCCAAGATTGGGGGACAGGCGGCACTGAAGCTTTCTTT. It yields the protein CASSQDWGTGGTEAFF. The rearrangement links TRBV3-1 (or the pseudogene TRBV3-2) to TRBJ1-1, with 8 bases that match TRBD1. V was pared by 0 bases and J by 4 bases, with 7 bases of the junction left unmatched. CDR1 and CDR2 from the germline V gene are LGHDT and YNNKEL (reference sequence). The CDR3 is made up of 16 amino acids.

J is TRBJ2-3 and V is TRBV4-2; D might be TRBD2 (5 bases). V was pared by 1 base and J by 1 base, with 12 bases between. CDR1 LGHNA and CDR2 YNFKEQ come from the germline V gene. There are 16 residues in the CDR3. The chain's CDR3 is CASSQAPLARTDTQYF. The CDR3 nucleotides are TGTGCCAGCAGCCAAGCCCCCCTAGCTCGCACAGATACGCAGTATTTT.

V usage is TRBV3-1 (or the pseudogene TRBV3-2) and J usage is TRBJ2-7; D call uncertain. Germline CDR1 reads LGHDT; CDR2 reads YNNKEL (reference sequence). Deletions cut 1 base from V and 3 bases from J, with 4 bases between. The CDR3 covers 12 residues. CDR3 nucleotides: TGTGCCAGCAGCCAAGTCGGCTACGAGCAGTACTTC. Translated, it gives CASSQVGYEQYF.

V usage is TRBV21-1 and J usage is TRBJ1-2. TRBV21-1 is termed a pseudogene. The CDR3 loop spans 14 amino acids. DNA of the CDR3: TGTGCCAGCAGCAAAGTGCGGCAGCTCTATGGCTACACCTTC. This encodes CASSKVRQLYGYTF.

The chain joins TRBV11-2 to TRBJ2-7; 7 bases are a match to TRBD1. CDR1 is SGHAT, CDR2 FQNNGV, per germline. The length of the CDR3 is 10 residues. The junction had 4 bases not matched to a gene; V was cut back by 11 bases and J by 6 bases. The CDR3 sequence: CASGGREQYF. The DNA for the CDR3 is TGTGCCTCAGGGGGACGCGAGCAGTACTTC.